This TCR beta chain emerged from a study of T cells in Graves' hyperthyroidism and ophthalmopathy (dated by TCRdb to about 2019). Describing the broader study: Peripheral blood samples were taken at initial diagnosis, before any treatment was given. The paper reports TCR Vbeta CDR3 sequencing of approximately 130 peripheral blood samples: 43 ophthalmopathy, about 75 hyperthyroidism and around 17 progressor patients. In roughly six Graves' hyperthyroidism patients, the study also compared T-cell repertoires from thyroid tissue with T-cell repertoires from blood. Whether ophthalmopathy could be predicted prospectively was tested in an independent validation cohort made up of under 20 hyperthyroidism patients plus 17 patients who later progressed to ophthalmopathy. After blood sampling, hyperthyroidism patients were treated with methimazole at a starting dose of 30 mg daily, and ophthalmopathy patients were treated with high-dose intravenous methylprednisolone. The 75 to 100 discovery patients were divided at random into training and test sets in a 7:3 ratio. To identify distinguishing TCR V-J signatures, a discovery cohort of 95 to 100 patients was used, comprising 43 with Graves' ophthalmopathy and around 60 with stable Graves' hyperthyroidism.

Results the study describes overall, beyond this receptor: No statistical method was used to set the sample size in advance, and investigators knew the group allocation. During validation, the model predicted progression to ophthalmopathy a median of approximately six months ahead of onset, with approximately 71% sensitivity and about 72% specificity. Most expanded thyroid clonotypes (frequency above 0.001) were also found in blood, which suggests that blood repertoires may mirror thyroid immune responses. In cross-validation, a model built on a 13 V-J signature told ophthalmopathy apart from stable hyperthyroidism with approximately 90% sensitivity and about 81% specificity, and in testing the same model reached 80%/75%.

In the ophthalmopathy patients, disease was moderately to severely active, with a Clinical Activity Score of 3 or more, a NOSPECS grade of 4 or more, and a duration of less than 3 months. Exclusion was applied to patients with uncontrolled infections, other autoimmune diseases, pregnancy or lactation. Clinical symptoms, serum thyroxine and TRAb, thyroid ultrasound, and orbital computed tomography formed the basis for the diagnoses. PBMCs were isolated from 7.5 to 10 ml of fresh peripheral blood by Ficoll-Paque density gradient centrifugation. Total RNA was extracted with Trizol reagent, and quality was checked on an Agilent 2100 Bioanalyzer. The TCR beta CDR3 regions were amplified from the RNA transcripts. A first-round RT-PCR of the TCR CDR3 used the HTBI primer set with the Qiagen OneStep RT-PCR kit. Libraries were constructed in a second round of multiplex PCR, after which size selection and purification were carried out. Paired-end sequencing of the libraries was performed with 100 bp reads on an Illumina HiSeq2000. From the authors' description of their analysis: Raw data were processed with SOAPnuke, discarding reads with adapters, uncalled bases, mean Phred below 15, or no exact constant-primer or identifier match. COPE v1.2.5 was used to merge the high-quality paired reads, and each unique nucleotide sequence was defined as a clonotype. MiTCR v1.1 was used to align the clonotypes against IMGT TRBV, TRBD and TRBJ reference segments. Only V-J combinations with frequency above 0.0001, covering roughly 99% of repertoires, were analysed. The TCS score was defined as F50 (clonal expansion) divided by E x V (chaos), with BLOSUM62-based TCRdist calculated between CDR3 peptides within each V-J. Welch's t-statistics and random forest reduced some 510 V-J features to some 14, which were used in a naive Bayes classifier (R e1071). TCRdb redid the processing of the public reads, applying fastp at Q25 and MiXCR, and retained in-frame beta chains. A single entry per CDR3 protein holds the most common genes and DNA from its merged rows. TCRdb's processing, not the study's, gives the V and J calls here. Present in this sample are 300,000 to 400,000 distinct CDR3 sequences, roughly 20% of which were seen just once. The top ten hold roughly two fifths of the sample.

Inclusive of the bounding cysteine and phenylalanine, the CDR3 is 16 residues long. Just CDR3 DNA is preserved here, 48 bases in frame from base 1. CDR1 and CDR2 are drawn from the germline V gene: LGHNA, YNFKEQ. For this clonotype: No cognate antigen has been identified for it. A read error may account for a junction end that differs from germline.

The TCR originated in a man aged 18 to 29 with Graves' ophthalmopathy. In this chain, TRBV4-2 is recombined with TRBJ2-2; the D assignment is uncertain and may be TRBD1 or TRBD2, with 6 bases supporting each. The sample taken for sequencing was blood. The CDR3 protein sequence reads: CASSEEGGSNTGELFF. The DNA sequence reads TGTGCCAGCAGCGAAGAGGGGGGATCGAACACCGGGGAGCTGTTTTTT.